This paragraph reports one T cell receptor (beta chain). What it binds is unknown. Trimming shortened V by 6 bases and J by 0 bases, and 17 bases separated the two germline ends. CDR3 length: 17 residues. The V gene's germline CDR1 is LNHDA and CDR2 SQIVND (reference sequence). TCRdb's copy holds only in-frame clones and misses some; the assay was immunoSEQ multiplex PCR. The data hold roughly 30,000 clones, with about 86% observed a single time. Time point denoted: week 5, during vaccination. Vaccination used 300 ug of mutant IDH1 20-mer peptide per dose, with topical imiquimod. The data were obtained in a study of a mutant IDH1 vaccine in newly diagnosed glioma. Looking at the study overall: Treated patients were approximately 62% male, around 38% female, mean age approximately 42 years. Radiotherapy, temozolomide, or both had been given previously, and both were given to most.

Study results and limitations: In roughly 93% of patients, immune responses induced by the vaccine occurred.

This chain uses TRBV19 with TRBJ1-4; D possibly corresponds to TRBD1 (6 bases). The sample consisted of PBMCs, taken from a glioma patient whose treatment included an IDH1 peptide vaccine. The clonotype was recovered from a man aged 30 to 39 with glioma. This CDR3 is CASSHLQGPTTNEKLFF. The CDR3 nucleotides are TGTGCCAGTAGCCACCTACAGGGACCCACAACTAATGAAAAACTGTTTTTT.